The sequence of this TCR beta chain was determined in a study of cytomegalovirus exposure and HLA in healthy donors. This clone has only a few counts. The CDR3 contains 15 residues. The germline V gene encodes CDR1 MNHEY and CDR2 SVGAGI. Trimming left V 4 bases short and J 6 bases short, with 19 bases between. Profiled with immunoSEQ multiplex PCR; TCRdb holds only in-frame clones, not every one. The sample records about 110,000 clones, under 97% being singletons. Sequences were obtained from PBMCs. The chain joins TRBV6-5 to TRBJ2-7; D unresolved. The receptor's source is a woman aged 18-30 years in good health and CMV-seronegative. The CDR3 region is CASSSPNPRHGEQYF. CDR3 coding DNA: TGTGCCAGCAGTTCCCCGAACCCCAGGCATGGCGAGCAGTACTTC.